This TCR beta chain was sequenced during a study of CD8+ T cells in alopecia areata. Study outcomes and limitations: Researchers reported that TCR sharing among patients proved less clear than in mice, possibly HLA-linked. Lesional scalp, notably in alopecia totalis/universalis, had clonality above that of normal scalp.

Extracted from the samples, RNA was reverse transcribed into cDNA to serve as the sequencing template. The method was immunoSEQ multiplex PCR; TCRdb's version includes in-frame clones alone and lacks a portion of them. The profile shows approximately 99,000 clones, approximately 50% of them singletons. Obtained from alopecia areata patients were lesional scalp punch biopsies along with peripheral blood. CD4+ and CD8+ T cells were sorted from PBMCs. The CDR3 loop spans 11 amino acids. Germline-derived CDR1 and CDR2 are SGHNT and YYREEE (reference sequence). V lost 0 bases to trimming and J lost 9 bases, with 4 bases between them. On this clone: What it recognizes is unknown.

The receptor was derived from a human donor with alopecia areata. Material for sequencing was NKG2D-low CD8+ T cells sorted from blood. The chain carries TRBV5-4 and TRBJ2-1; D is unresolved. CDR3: CASSLASEQFF. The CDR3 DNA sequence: TGTGCCAGCAGCTTGGCCTCTGAGCAGTTCTTC. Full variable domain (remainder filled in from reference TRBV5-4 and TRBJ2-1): ETGVTQSPTHLIKTRGQQVTLRCSSQSGHNTVSWYQQALGQGPQFIFQYYREEENGRGNFPPRFSGLQFPNYSSELNVNALELDDSALYLCASSLASEQFFGPGTRLTVL.